Below, 18 T cell receptor beta chains from the same sample are listed, as sequenced in a study of T cells of healthy individuals. MiXCR, run by TCRdb on the 5' RACE reads, gives a single entry per CDR3 protein. Here the sample spans around 63,000 distinct CDR3 sequences, roughly 15% being singletons. These receptors all come from a human donor in good health.

This clonotype has a count of ten or more. The chain has TRBV30 and TRBJ2-2, with 9 bases lining up with TRBD2. Unmatched junction bases numbered 6, after V lost 3 bases and J lost 4 bases. The CDR3 runs 15 residues. Germline loops: CDR1 GTSNPN, CDR2 SVGIG (reference sequence). CDR3 coding DNA: TGTGCCTGGAGGGCTTTAGCGGGAGTCACCGGGGAGCTGTTTTTT. This encodes CAWRALAGVTGELFF.

In its sample, this clonotype was seen many times. This chain uses TRBV5-1 with TRBJ1-4; tentative D call: TRBD1 (5 bases). Per germline, CDR1 SGHRS and CDR2 YFSETQ. V was shortened by 0 bases and J by 2 bases, with 5 bases between the two germline ends. The CDR3 runs 14 residues. The DNA for the CDR3 is TGCGCCAGCAGCTTGGACAGGACTAATGAAAAACTGTTTTTT. Translated: CASSLDRTNEKLFF.

V usage is TRBV7-6 and J usage is TRBJ2-2; 9 bases align to TRBD1. The trim removed 1 base at V and 5 bases at J, leaving 5 bases unmatched. Germline CDR1 is SGHVS and CDR2 is FNYEAQ. The length of the CDR3 is 16 residues. CDR3 nucleotide sequence: TGTGCCAGCAGCTTAGTTGCGGGACAGGGAACCGGGGAGCTGTTTTTT. It translates to CASSLVAGQGTGELFF.

This clonotype was seen a handful of times. The chain joins TRBV5-1 to TRBJ2-3; 7 bases align to TRBD1. The CDR3 is 15 residues long. Germline trimming cut 3 bases from V and 1 base from J; bases unmatched to any gene: 5. CDR1 and CDR2 from the germline V gene are SGHRS and YFSETQ. The CDR3, as DNA: TGCGCCAGCAGCTCACAGGGGAGTCGCACAGATACGCAGTATTTT. It is translated as CASSSQGSRTDTQYF.

The V gene is TRBV3-1, the J gene TRBJ2-7; D may be TRBD2 (6 bases). The germline V and J ends were trimmed by 2 bases and 3 bases, with 14 bases remaining between them. The germline V gene has CDR1 LGHDT and CDR2 YNNKEL (reference sequence). The CDR3 is made up of 15 amino acids. The chain's CDR3 is CASSQFVGGGYEQYF. In nucleotides, the CDR3 is TGTGCCAGCAGCCAATTTGTGGGAGGTGGCTACGAGCAGTACTTC.

This clonotype has just a few counts. This chain's CDR3 is CASTSGLAETYEQYF. CDR3 DNA: TGTGCCAGCACGTCGGGACTAGCGGAGACCTACGAGCAGTACTTC. V is TRBV7-2 and J is TRBJ2-7; 11 positions match TRBD2. This CDR3 is built from 15 residues. J lost 2 bases, V lost 7 bases, and 7 bases had no gene match. Germline loops: CDR1 SGHTA, CDR2 FQGNSA. Looking up the rest from reference TRBV7-2 and TRBJ2-7 gives the full variable domain: GAGVSQSPSNKVTEKGKDVELRCDPISGHTALYWYRQSLGQGLEFLIYFQGNSAPDKSGLPSDRFSAERTGGSVSTLTIQRTQQEDSAVYLCASTSGLAETYEQYFGPGTRLTVT.

Ten or more counts support this clonotype. The chain combines TRBV18 with TRBJ2-3; unclear D gene. Trimming shortened V by 0 bases and J by 2 bases, and 6 bases separated the two germline ends. The CDR3 is made up of 14 amino acids. Germline V CDR1 and CDR2: KGHSH, LQKENI. This CDR3 is CASSPPSFTDTQYF. For the CDR3, the DNA is TGTGCCAGCTCACCACCGAGCTTCACAGATACGCAGTATTTT. Filled out from reference TRBV18 and TRBJ2-3, the complete variable domain reads NAGVMQNPRHLVRRRGQEARLRCSPMKGHSHVYWYRQLPEEGLKFMVYLQKENIIDESGMPKERFSAEFPKEGPSILRIQQVVRGDSAAYFCASSPPSFTDTQYFGPGTRLTVL.

This clonotype was counted between two and nine times. V usage is TRBV10-1 and J usage is TRBJ2-2; no clear D. V lost 5 bases and J lost 7, with 17 bases in between. CDR3 length equals 15 residues. Germline values: CDR1 WNHNN, CDR2 SYGVQD (reference sequence). The CDR3 DNA is TGCGCCAGCAGTAAGGCGGATTTCGGAGACGGGGAGCTGTTTTTT. Amino acids: CASSKADFGDGELFF.

The chain couples TRBV6-6 to TRBJ1-5, with 10 positions matching TRBD1. CDR3 length: 15 amino acids. The germline gives CDR1 MNHNY, CDR2 SVGAGI (reference sequence). The J segment lost 4 bases and the V segment lost 6 bases, leaving 6 bases of the junction unmatched. This CDR3 reads CASRPLDRGNQPQHF. DNA for the CDR3: TGTGCCAGCAGGCCGTTGGACAGGGGGAATCAGCCCCAGCATTTT.

The chain is built from TRBV11-2 and TRBJ2-1; 7 bases map to TRBD1. Germline values: CDR1 SGHAT, CDR2 FQNNGV. The CDR3 runs to 14 residues. Trimming took 7 bases from V and 10 from J; bases not matched to a gene: 13. CDR3 region: CASTELIGGQEQFF. The CDR3 DNA reads as TGTGCCAGCACCGAACTTATAGGGGGCCAAGAGCAGTTCTTC.

This clonotype was observed many times. J is TRBJ1-4 and V is TRBV3-1; 7 bases line up with TRBD1. The CDR3 runs 15 residues. The V gene end was trimmed by 5 bases and the J gene end by 4 bases; junction bases not matched to a gene: 7. In germline, CDR1 is LGHDT, CDR2 YNNKEL (reference sequence). The CDR3 reads CASSATTGVNEKLFF. CDR3 in DNA: TGTGCCAGCAGCGCTACCACAGGGGTTAATGAAAAACTGTTTTTT.

The V call is TRBV6-5, the J call TRBJ2-7; 10 nucleotides agree with TRBD2. CDR1 and CDR2 from the germline V gene are MNHEY and SVGAGI. The CDR3 has 16 amino acids. The V segment lost 2 bases and the J segment 0 bases; nucleotides outside the gene matches: 4. The CDR3 coding sequence is TGTGCCAGCAGTTACCCCAGCGGGGGGGACTCCTACGAGCAGTACTTC. It translates to CASSYPSGGDSYEQYF.

This clonotype was seen a few times. This chain joins TRBV24-1 and TRBJ2-1; D gene ambiguous. V was trimmed by 4 bases and J by 5 bases, leaving 2 bases between them. Germline CDR1 KGHDR, CDR2 SFDVKD. This CDR3 has 11 residues. The CDR3 sequence is CATSDNNEQFF. The DNA for the CDR3 is TGTGCCACCAGTGACAACAATGAGCAGTTCTTC.

This clonotype was recorded many times. V gene TRBV19 combines with J gene TRBJ1-1; no reliable D call. The V and J ends lost 2 bases and 2 bases respectively, with 6 bases between them. Germline CDR1 and CDR2: LNHDA and SQIVND (reference sequence). This CDR3 is built from 13 residues. The CDR3: CASSIQKNTEAFF. CDR3 bases: TGTGCCAGTAGTATACAAAAAAACACTGAAGCTTTCTTT.

The sample holds many counts of this clonotype. The chain employs TRBV28 and TRBJ1-5, with 7 bases lining up with TRBD1. The germline V gene encodes CDR1 MDHEN and CDR2 SYDVKM. V was clipped by 6 bases and J by 4 bases; unmatched bases: 9. The CDR3 length is 15 residues. CDR3 in DNA: TGTGCCAGCAGATCGGAGGGACAGCTGAATCAGCCCCAGCATTTT. Translation gives CASRSEGQLNQPQHF. The full variable domain, completed using reference TRBV28 and TRBJ1-5, is DVKVTQSSRYLVKRTGEKVFLECVQDMDHENMFWYRQDPGLGLRLIYFSYDVKMKEKGDIPEGYSVSREKKERFSLILESASTNQTSMYLCASRSEGQLNQPQHFGDGTRLSIL.

The table lists this clonotype with many counts. The J gene is TRBJ2-3, the V gene TRBV19; 9 bases line up with TRBD2. V lost 4 bases to trimming and J lost 3 bases; unmatched junction nucleotides: 11. The CDR3 has 17 amino acids. Germline V gene lookup returns CDR1 LNHDA and CDR2 SQIVND (reference sequence). The CDR3 bases are TGTGCCAGTAGTACCCGACCGGGACTAGCTGGGACAGATACGCAGTATTTT. Amino acids: CASSTRPGLAGTDTQYF.

The CDR3 loop is CASSNTQGYYNEQFF. In DNA form, the CDR3 reads TGTGCCAGCAGCAACACCCAGGGGTACTACAATGAGCAGTTCTTC. V and J are TRBV28 and TRBJ2-1; a weak D match, TRBD1 (6 bases). The germline gives CDR1 MDHEN, CDR2 SYDVKM. CDR3 length: 15 residues. Trimming cost V 6 bases and J 3 bases, with 15 bases left between them.

The chain is built from TRBV6-1 and TRBJ2-7, with D unclear. V dropped 8 bases and J dropped 2 bases, with 13 bases sitting between them. Germline CDR1 is MNHNS and CDR2 is SASEGT. The CDR3 is made up of 13 amino acids. DNA for the CDR3: TGTGCCAGCGGGCAGGAAGGTGCCTACGAGCAGTACTTC. This gives the protein CASGQEGAYEQYF.